This TCR beta chain is drawn from a study of T cell changes during pregnancy in multiple sclerosis. Profiled with immunoSEQ multiplex PCR; TCRdb holds only in-frame clones, not every one. This table holds 55,000 to 95,000 clones, around 94% found once. V lost 0 bases and J 8 bases, leaving 16 bases between the germline ends. CDR1 MNHNY and CDR2 SVGAGI come from the germline V gene (reference sequence). The CDR3 is 16 residues long. The chain has TRBV6-6 and TRBJ1-4; D possibly corresponds to TRBD1 (6 bases). The TCR comes from a female donor in good health, enrolled as a control in a pregnancy study. The sequences come from peripheral blood, collected in the second trimester of pregnancy. The CDR3 coding sequence is TGTGCCAGCAGTTACTCTCTCTACAGGGACGCAGAAAAACTGTTTTTT. Translation: CASSYSLYRDAEKLFF.